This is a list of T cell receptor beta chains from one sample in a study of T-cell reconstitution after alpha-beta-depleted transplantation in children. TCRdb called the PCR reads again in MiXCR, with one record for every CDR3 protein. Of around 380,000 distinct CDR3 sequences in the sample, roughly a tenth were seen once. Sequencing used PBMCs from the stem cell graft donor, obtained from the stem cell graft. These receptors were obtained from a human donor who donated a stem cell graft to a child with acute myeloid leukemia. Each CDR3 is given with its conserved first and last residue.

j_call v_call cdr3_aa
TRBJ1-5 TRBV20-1 CSAREQGLGGNQPQHF
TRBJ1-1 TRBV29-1 CSISQEMNTEAFF
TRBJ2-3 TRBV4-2 CASSQVLDRKSTDTQYF
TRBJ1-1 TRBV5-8 CASNGQGNTEAFF
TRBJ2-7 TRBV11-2 CASSLAGPTYEQYF
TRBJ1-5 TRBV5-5 CASSHYTPRDQPQHF
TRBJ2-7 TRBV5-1 CASSVQDWAPYEQYF
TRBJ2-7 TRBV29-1 CSAPPGQGYSYEQYF
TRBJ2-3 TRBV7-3 CASGNSTDTQYF
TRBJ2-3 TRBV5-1 CASGLSDTQYF
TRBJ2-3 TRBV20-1 CSARVVDTQYF
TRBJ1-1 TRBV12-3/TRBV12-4 CASSPGQGANTEAFF
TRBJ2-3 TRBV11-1 CASSPGSESTDTQYF
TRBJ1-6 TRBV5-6 CASSLREPNSPLHF
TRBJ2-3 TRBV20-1 CSAREPSDTQYF
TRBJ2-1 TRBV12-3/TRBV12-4 CASTTLLGTGSSSYNEQFF
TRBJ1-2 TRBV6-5 CASSWRQGLDYGYTF
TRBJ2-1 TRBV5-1 CASSSVVAGSHNEQFF
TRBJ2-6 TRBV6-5 CASSYSGTGGPGANVLTF
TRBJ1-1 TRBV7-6 CASSLAGAAEAFF
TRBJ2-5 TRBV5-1 CASSFAGFEETQYF
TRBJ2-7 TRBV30 CAGIDSVYEQYF
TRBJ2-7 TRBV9 CASSVAPKSTYEQYF
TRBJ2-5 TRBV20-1 CSAKSSGTQYF
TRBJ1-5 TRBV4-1 CASSQDGTGGHQPQHF
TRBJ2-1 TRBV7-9 CASSTERVHNEQFF
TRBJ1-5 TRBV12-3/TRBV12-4 CASSLWDKNQPQHF
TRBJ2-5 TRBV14 CASSQVWPAIQETQYF
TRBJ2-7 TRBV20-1 CSATKTSGTYEQYF
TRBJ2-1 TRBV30 CAWSPSDEQFF
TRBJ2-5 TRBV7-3 CASSLTAGIQETQYF
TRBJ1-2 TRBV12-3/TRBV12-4 CASTPGSYGYTF
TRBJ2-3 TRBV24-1 CATSDGQSSTDTQYF
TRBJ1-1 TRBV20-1 CSATGQGVTEAFF
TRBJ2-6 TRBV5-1 CASSLGLEGANVLTF
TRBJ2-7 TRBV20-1 CSAGHLTAYEQYF
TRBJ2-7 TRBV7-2 CASSPRAGHSYEQYF
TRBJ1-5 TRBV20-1 CSAIDTHGGQPQHF
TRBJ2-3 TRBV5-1 CASSSDNTDTQYF
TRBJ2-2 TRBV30 CAWSRGVGELFF
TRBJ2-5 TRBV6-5 CASSYSYLLRTKETQYF
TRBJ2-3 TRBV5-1 CASSLEGTVRAITDTQYF
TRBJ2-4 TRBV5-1 CASSRDRDANIQYF
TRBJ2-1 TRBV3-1 CASSQGGTFRYNEQFF